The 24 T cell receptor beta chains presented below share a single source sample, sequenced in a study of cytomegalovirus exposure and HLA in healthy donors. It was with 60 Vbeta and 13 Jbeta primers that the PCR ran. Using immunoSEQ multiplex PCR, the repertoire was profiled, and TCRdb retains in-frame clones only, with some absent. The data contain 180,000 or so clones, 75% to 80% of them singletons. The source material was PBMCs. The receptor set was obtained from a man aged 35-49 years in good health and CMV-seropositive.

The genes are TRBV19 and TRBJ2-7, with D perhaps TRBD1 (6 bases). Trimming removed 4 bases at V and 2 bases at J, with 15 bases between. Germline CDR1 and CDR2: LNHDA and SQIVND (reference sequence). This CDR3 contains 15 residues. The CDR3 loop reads CASSRETGTTYEQYF. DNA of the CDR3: TGTGCCAGTAGTAGGGAGACCGGGACAACCTACGAGCAGTACTTC.

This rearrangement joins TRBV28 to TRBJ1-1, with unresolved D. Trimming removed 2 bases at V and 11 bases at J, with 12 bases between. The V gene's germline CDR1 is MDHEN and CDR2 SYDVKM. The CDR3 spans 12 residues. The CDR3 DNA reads TGTGCCAGCAGTTTAAGCATCCTCGGGGCTTTCTTT. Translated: CASSLSILGAFF.

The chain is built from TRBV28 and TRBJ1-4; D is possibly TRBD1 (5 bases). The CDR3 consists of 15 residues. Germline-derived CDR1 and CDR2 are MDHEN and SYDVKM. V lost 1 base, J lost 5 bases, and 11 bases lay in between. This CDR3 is CASSLYAGQNEKLFF. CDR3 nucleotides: TGTGCCAGCAGTTTATACGCAGGGCAGAATGAAAAACTGTTTTTT. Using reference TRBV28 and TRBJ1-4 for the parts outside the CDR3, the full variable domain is DVKVTQSSRYLVKRTGEKVFLECVQDMDHENMFWYRQDPGLGLRLIYFSYDVKMKEKGDIPEGYSVSREKKERFSLILESASTNQTSMYLCASSLYAGQNEKLFFGSGTQLSVL.

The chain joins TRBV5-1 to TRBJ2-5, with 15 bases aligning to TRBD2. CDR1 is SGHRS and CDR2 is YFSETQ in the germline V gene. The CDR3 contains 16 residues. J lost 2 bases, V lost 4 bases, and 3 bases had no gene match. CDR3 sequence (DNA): TGCGCCAGCAGCGCGGGACTAGCGGGGGGACAAGAGACCCAGTACTTC. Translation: CASSAGLAGGQETQYF.

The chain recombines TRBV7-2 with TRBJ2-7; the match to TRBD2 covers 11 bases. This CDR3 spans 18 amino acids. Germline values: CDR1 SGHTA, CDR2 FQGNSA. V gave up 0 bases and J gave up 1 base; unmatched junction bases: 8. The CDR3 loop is CASSLASLAGAVSYEQYF. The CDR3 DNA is TGTGCCAGCAGCTTAGCTTCACTAGCGGGAGCGGTTTCCTACGAGCAGTACTTC.

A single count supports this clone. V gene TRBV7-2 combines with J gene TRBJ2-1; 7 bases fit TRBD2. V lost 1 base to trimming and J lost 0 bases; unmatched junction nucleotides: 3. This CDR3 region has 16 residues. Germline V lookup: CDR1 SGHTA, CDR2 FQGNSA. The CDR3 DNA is TGTGCCAGCAGCTTAGTTGGCGGGAGCTCCTACAATGAGCAGTTCTTC. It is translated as CASSLVGGSSYNEQFF.

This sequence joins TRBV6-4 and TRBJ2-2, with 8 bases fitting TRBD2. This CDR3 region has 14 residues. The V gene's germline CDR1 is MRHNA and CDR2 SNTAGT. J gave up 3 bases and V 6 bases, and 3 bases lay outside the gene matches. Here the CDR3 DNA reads TGTGCCAGCAGGCCACTAGCGGACACCGGGGAGCTGTTTTTT. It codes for CASRPLADTGELFF.

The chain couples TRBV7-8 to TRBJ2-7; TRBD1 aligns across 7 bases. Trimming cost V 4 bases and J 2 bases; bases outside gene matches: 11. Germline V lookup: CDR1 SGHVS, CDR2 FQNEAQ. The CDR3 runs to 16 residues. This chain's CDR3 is CASSSYPRDRPYEQYF. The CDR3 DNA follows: TGTGCCAGCAGCTCCTACCCTAGGGACAGACCCTACGAGCAGTACTTC.

CDR3 nucleotides: TGTGCCAGCAGCTTGGGGACTAGCCTTAACAATGAGCAGTTCTTC. It encodes CASSLGTSLNNEQFF. J is TRBJ2-1 and V is TRBV7-3; 9 nucleotides line up with TRBD2. The CDR3 is made up of 15 amino acids. V gave up 3 bases and J gave up 5 bases; unmatched junction bases: 5. CDR1 SGHTA and CDR2 FQGTGA come from the germline V gene.

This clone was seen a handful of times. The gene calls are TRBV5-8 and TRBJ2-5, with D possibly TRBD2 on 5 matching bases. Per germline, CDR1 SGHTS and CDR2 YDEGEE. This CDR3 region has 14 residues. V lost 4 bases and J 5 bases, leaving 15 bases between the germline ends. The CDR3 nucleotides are TGTGCCAGCAGCCCCCGGGGTGGTATGGAGACCCAGTACTTC. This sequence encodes CASSPRGGMETQYF.

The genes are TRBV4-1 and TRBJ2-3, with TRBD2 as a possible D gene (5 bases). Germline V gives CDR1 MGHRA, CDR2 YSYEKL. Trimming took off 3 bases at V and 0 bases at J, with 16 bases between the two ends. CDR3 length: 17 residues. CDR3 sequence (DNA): TGCGCCAGCAGCCACGGGTTCTCGGGAATCAGCACAGATACGCAGTATTTT. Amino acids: CASSHGFSGISTDTQYF.

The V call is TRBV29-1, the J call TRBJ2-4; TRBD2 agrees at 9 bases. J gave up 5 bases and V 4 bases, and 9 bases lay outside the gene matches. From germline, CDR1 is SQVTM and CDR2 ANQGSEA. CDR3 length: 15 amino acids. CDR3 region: CSVGLPGLAENIQYF. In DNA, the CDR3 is TGCAGCGTTGGCCTCCCGGGACTAGCAGAAAACATTCAGTACTTC.

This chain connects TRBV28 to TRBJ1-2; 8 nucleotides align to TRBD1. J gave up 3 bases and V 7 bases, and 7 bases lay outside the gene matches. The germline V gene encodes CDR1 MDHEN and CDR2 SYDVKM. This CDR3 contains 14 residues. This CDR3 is CASNFGQGDYGYTF. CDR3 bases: TGTGCCAGCAATTTCGGACAGGGAGACTATGGCTACACCTTC.

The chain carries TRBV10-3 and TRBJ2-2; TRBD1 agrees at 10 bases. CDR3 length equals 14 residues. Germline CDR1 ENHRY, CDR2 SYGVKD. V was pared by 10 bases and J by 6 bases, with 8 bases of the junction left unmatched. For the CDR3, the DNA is TGTGCCACCCGGGACAGGGGTAACGCCGGGGAGCTGTTTTTT. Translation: CATRDRGNAGELFF.

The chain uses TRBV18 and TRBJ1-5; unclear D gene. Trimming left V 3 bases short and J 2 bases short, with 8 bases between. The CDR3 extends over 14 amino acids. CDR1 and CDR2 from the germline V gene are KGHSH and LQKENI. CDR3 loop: CASSPRSGNQPQHF. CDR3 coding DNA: TGTGCCAGCTCACCTAGGAGCGGCAATCAGCCCCAGCATTTT.

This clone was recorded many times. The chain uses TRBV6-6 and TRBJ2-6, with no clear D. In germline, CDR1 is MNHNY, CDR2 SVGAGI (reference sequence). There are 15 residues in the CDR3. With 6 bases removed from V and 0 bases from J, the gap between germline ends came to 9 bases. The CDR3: CASSTYLSGANVLTF. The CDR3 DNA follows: TGTGCCAGCAGCACTTACCTCTCTGGGGCCAACGTCCTGACTTTC.

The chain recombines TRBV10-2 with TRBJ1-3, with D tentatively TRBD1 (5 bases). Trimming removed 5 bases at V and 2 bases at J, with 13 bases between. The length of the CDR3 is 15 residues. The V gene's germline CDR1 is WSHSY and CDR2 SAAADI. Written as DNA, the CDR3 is TGCGCCAGCAGTCACCAGGGCGGCCCTGGAAACACCATATATTTT. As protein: CASSHQGGPGNTIYF.

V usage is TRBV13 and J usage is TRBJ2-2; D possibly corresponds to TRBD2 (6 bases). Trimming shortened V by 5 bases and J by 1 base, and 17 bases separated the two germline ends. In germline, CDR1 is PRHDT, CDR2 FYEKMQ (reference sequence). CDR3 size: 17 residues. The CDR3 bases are TGTGCCAGCAGCATTCTTCCGGCGGGGATGAACACCGGGGAGCTGTTTTTT. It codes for CASSILPAGMNTGELFF.

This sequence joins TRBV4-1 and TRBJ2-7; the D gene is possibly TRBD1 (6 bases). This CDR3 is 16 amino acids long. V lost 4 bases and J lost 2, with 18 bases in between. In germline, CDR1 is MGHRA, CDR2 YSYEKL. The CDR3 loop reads CASSRGGSGNPYEQYF. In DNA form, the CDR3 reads TGCGCCAGCAGCCGAGGGGGTTCAGGGAATCCCTACGAGCAGTACTTC.

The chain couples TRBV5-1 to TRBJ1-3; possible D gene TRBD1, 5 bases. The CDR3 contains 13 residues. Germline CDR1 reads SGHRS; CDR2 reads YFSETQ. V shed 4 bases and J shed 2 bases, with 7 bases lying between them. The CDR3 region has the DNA TGCGCCAGCAGCCTACAGGCTGGAAACACCATATATTTT. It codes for CASSLQAGNTIYF.

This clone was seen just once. The CDR3 sequence: CASSQGGKADTQYF. The CDR3 nucleotides read TGTGCCAGCAGCCAGGGGGGGAAGGCAGATACGCAGTATTTT. The chain uses TRBV4-2 and TRBJ2-3; TRBD2 aligns across 7 bases. V was clipped by 3 bases and J by 4 bases; unmatched bases: 4. The CDR3 runs to 14 residues. Looked up from germline, CDR1 is LGHNA and CDR2 is YNFKEQ.

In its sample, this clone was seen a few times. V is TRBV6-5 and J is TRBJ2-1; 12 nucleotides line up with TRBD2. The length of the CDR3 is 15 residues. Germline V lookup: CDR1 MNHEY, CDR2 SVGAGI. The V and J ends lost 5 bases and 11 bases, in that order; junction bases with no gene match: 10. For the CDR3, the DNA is TGTGCCAGCAGTCAAGGACTAGCGGGACAGAGGCAGCAGTTCTTC. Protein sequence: CASSQGLAGQRQQFF.

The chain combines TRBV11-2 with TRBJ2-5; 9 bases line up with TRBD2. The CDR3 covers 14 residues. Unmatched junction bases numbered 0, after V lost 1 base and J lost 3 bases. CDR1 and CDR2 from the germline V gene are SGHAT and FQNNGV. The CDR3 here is CASSLGLAEETQYF. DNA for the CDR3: TGTGCCAGCAGCTTAGGACTAGCGGAAGAGACCCAGTACTTC.

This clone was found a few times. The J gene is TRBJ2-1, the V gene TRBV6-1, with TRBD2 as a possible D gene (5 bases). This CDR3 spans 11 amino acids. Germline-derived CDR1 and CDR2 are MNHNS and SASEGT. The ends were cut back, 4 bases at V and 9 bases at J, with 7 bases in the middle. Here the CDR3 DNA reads TGTGCCAGCAGTGTCCGGGGTGAGCAGTTCTTC. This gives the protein CASSVRGEQFF.